This T cell receptor (beta chain) originates from a study of cytomegalovirus exposure and HLA in healthy donors. As regards this clone: Its antigen is undetermined. At one boundary the junction diverges from the germline segment, which might be a read error.

The study, taken as a whole, reports: Using a false discovery rate of 0.05, a later analysis showed that approximately 16,000 TCR beta sequences were associated with HLA alleles. Some highly shared sequence variants likely arose as a pipeline artifact.

A multiplex PCR was run with 60 Vbeta primers and 13 Jbeta primers. This table comes from immunoSEQ multiplex PCR, and its TCRdb copy is limited to in-frame clones, with some not included. The table has some 200,000 clones, 55% to 75% seen once. Healthy individuals who donated bone marrow served as the donors. Per the germline V gene, CDR1 is SNHLY and CDR2 is FYNNEI. The CDR3 covers 20 residues. The sequence was collected from a man in his forties in good health and CMV-seropositive. The specimen sequenced was PBMCs. V and J are TRBV2 and TRBJ1-4, with 7 bases matching TRBD1. The DNA for the CDR3 is TGTGCCAGCAGTAAAGCGGCGACAGGGAGGAATCCCGAACTCGGTGAAAAACTGTTTTTT. It specifies CASSKAATGRNPELGEKLFF.